This T cell receptor beta chain was recorded in a study of T cell responses to AZD1222 COVID-19 vaccine. General study results and limits: The donors showed a predominance of white British ancestry and of females, with possible underestimation of clonal diversity. Regions 160-218 and 743-854 held dominance among vaccine-associated CD4 TCRs, which spanned spike. It was only a handful of AZD1222 recipients who were seropositive at baseline.

The V and J ends lost 2 bases and 7 bases, in that order; junction bases with no gene match: 3. In germline, CDR1 is MNHEY, CDR2 SVGAGI. The CDR3 has 13 amino acids. Using immunoSEQ multiplex PCR, the repertoire was profiled, and TCRdb retains in-frame clones only, with some absent. The data hold about 180,000 clones, with about 93% observed a single time. As for this clone: Antigen specificity is unknown.

Sequenced here: peripheral blood, sampled 28 days after the second dose of the MenACWY control vaccine. The TCR was taken from an adult who received the MenACWY meningococcal vaccine as a control. This chain joins TRBV6-5 and TRBJ1-2, with 8 nucleotides matching TRBD1. The CDR3 DNA reads TGTGCCAGCAGTTACGCGGACAGGGTTGGCTACACCTTC. Protein product: CASSYADRVGYTF.